The 30 T cell receptor beta chains listed next were all sequenced from one sample in a study of T-cell reconstitution after alpha-beta-depleted transplantation in children. Molecular barcoding with unique molecular identifiers was used for the TCRbeta library. MiXCR was run by TCRdb on the PCR reads, yielding one entry per CDR3 protein. The repertoire includes approximately 500,000 distinct CDR3 sequences, roughly a tenth of them detected once, and 2% to 2.5% sits in the top ten. The input for sequencing was PBMCs, taken before TCRalphabeta/CD19-depleted stem cell transplant. These receptors all come from a child younger than 10 with inherited bone marrow failure, due to receive a stem cell transplant.

This clonotype has a count of ten or more. The J gene is TRBJ2-7, the V gene TRBV12-3 or TRBV12-4; D tentatively reads TRBD1 or TRBD2 (5 bases each). Trimming took 6 bases from V and 1 from J, leaving 19 bases between them. The CDR3 loop spans 16 amino acids. The CDR3 sequence: CASSPVGQGRSYEQYF. The CDR3 DNA sequence: TGTGCCAGCAGCCCCGTGGGGCAGGGACGGTCCTACGAGCAGTACTTC.

The table lists this clonotype with many counts. The chain couples TRBV29-1 to TRBJ1-4; no reliable D call. This CDR3 contains 13 residues. The V end lost 2 bases, the J end lost 2 bases, and 6 bases lay between the germline ends. In germline, CDR1 is SQVTM, CDR2 ANQGSEA. CDR3: CSVERVTNEKLFF. The DNA for the CDR3 is TGCAGCGTTGAACGAGTTACTAATGAAAAACTGTTTTTT.

At least ten counts were recorded for this clonotype. The chain has TRBV27 and TRBJ2-7, with D perhaps matching TRBD1 (6 bases). The germline V and J ends were trimmed by 3 bases and 3 bases, with 12 bases remaining between them. The germline V gene encodes CDR1 MNHEY and CDR2 SMNVEV (reference sequence). The CDR3 consists of 14 residues. This CDR3 reads CASSFSGDIYEQYF. DNA for the CDR3: TGTGCCAGCAGTTTTTCCGGGGACATCTACGAGCAGTACTTC.

This clonotype was detected many times. The chain combines TRBV11-2 with TRBJ2-7, with TRBD2 as a possible D gene (5 bases). V lost 5 bases and J lost 3, with 8 bases in between. From germline, CDR1 is SGHAT and CDR2 FQNNGV. The CDR3 is made up of 12 amino acids. CDR3 loop: CASSPGIYEQYF. The CDR3 DNA sequence: TGTGCCAGCAGCCCCGGGATCTACGAGCAGTACTTC.

V usage is TRBV25-1 and J usage is TRBJ2-5, with 8 bases that match TRBD1. Germline V gives CDR1 MGHDK, CDR2 SYGVNS. V was clipped by 5 bases and J by 6 bases; unmatched bases: 8. The CDR3 length is 14 residues. CDR3 loop: CASSSRTGRQTQYF. CDR3 nucleotide sequence: TGTGCCAGCAGTTCCCGGACAGGGCGACAGACCCAGTACTTC.

This clonotype showed up many times. This chain connects TRBV24-1 to TRBJ2-3; D remains ambiguous. CDR3 length equals 15 residues. V gave up 4 bases and J gave up 0 bases, with 10 bases separating them. CDR1 KGHDR and CDR2 SFDVKD come from the germline V gene. The CDR3 here is CATSDRLSSTDTQYF. CDR3 sequence (DNA): TGTGCCACCAGTGACCGACTGTCTAGCACAGATACGCAGTATTTT.

This clonotype was recorded a few times. J is TRBJ2-7 and V is TRBV20-1; a possible D gene is TRBD1 (6 bases). Trimming took off 4 bases at V and 6 bases at J, with 16 bases between the two ends. Germline CDR1 is DFQATT and CDR2 is SNEGSKA (reference sequence). The CDR3 spans 13 residues. The CDR3 DNA is TGCAGTGCTAAACTAGGGGGTCCTGGCGAGCAGTACTTC. Its translation: CSAKLGGPGEQYF.

This clonotype was counted between two and nine times. The chain couples TRBV7-2 to TRBJ1-2; possibly TRBD1 for D (6 bases). CDR3 length equals 13 residues. V shed 5 bases and J shed 8 bases, with 15 bases lying between them. The germline gives CDR1 SGHTA, CDR2 FQGNSA. The CDR3 sequence: CASSPHRAGGYTF. The CDR3 DNA reads TGTGCCAGCAGCCCCCACAGGGCCGGGGGCTACACCTTC.

Comment on this clonotype: This clone may be a read error of a much larger clone one base away. V is TRBV7-2 and J is TRBJ2-7; perhaps D is TRBD1 or TRBD2 (5 bases each). Germline V gene data show CDR1 as SGHTA and CDR2 as FQGNSA. This CDR3 contains 15 residues. The V gene lost 5 bases and the J gene lost 3 bases, with 17 bases spanning the gap. Here the CDR3 DNA reads TGTGCCAGCAGCCCCCTGTCGGGGACGCGCTACGAGCAGTACTTC. Protein sequence: CASSPLSGTRYEQYF.

This clonotype showed up just a few times. The chain has TRBV18 and TRBJ2-2; the D gene is possibly TRBD1 (5 bases). V was trimmed by 5 bases and J by 0 bases, leaving 10 bases between them. Germline V gene lookup returns CDR1 KGHSH and CDR2 LQKENI. There are 15 residues in the CDR3. CDR3 loop: CASSSDISNTGELFF. The CDR3 nucleotides read TGTGCCAGCTCATCGGACATTTCGAACACCGGGGAGCTGTTTTTT.

The V gene is TRBV29-1, the J gene TRBJ2-7; D gene uncertain. This CDR3 region has 14 residues. Germline lookup yields CDR1 SQVTM and CDR2 ANQGSEA. V lost 2 bases and J 3 bases, leaving 14 bases between the germline ends. The CDR3 is CSVELGSRRYEQYF. The CDR3 DNA sequence: TGCAGCGTTGAATTGGGCAGCCGACGCTACGAGCAGTACTTC.

This clonotype was picked up many times. The V gene is TRBV29-1, the J gene TRBJ2-7, with 9 bases fitting TRBD1. CDR3 length equals 12 residues. Germline V gene data show CDR1 as SQVTM and CDR2 as ANQGSEA. V was pared by 7 bases and J by 4 bases, with 5 bases of the junction left unmatched. This CDR3 reads CSAVGQGYEQYF. In nucleotides, the CDR3 is TGCAGCGCGGTCGGACAGGGGTACGAGCAGTACTTC.

In this sample, this clonotype turned up many times. This rearrangement joins TRBV29-1 to TRBJ1-5, with TRBD1 matching over 8 bases. V trimming: 7 bases; J trimming: 7 bases; junction bases outside the gene matches: 6. The CDR3 runs to 12 residues. In germline, CDR1 is SQVTM, CDR2 ANQGSEA. CDR3 in DNA: TGCAGCGCCGGACAGGGCGACCAGCCCCAGCATTTT. Amino acid sequence: CSAGQGDQPQHF.

This chain links TRBV7-2 with TRBJ1-2; weak D call: TRBD1 (5 bases). The length of the CDR3 is 14 residues. V lost 2 bases to trimming and J lost 0 bases, with 7 bases between them. In germline, CDR1 is SGHTA, CDR2 FQGNSA. The CDR3 protein is CASSLQGSNYGYTF. The DNA of the CDR3 is TGTGCCAGCAGCTTACAGGGATCTAACTATGGCTACACCTTC.

This clonotype appeared many times. V gene TRBV15 combines with J gene TRBJ2-3, with D unresolved. The CDR3 spans 13 residues. In germline, CDR1 is LNHNV, CDR2 YYDKDF (reference sequence). V dropped 0 bases and J dropped 3 bases, with 4 bases sitting between them. CDR3 residues: CATSRELTDTQYF. In DNA form, the CDR3 reads TGTGCCACCAGCAGAGAGCTAACAGATACGCAGTATTTT.

The rearrangement uses TRBV7-2 and TRBJ1-2; D is undetermined. In germline, CDR1 is SGHTA, CDR2 FQGNSA. V lost 3 bases, J lost 2 bases, and 16 bases lay in between. This CDR3 has 16 amino acids. CDR3 coding DNA: TGTGCCAGCAGCTTGAGCCCTTCAACAGTAAACTATGGCTACACCTTC. This codes for CASSLSPSTVNYGYTF.

This clonotype was counted many times. This chain joins TRBV12-3 or TRBV12-4 and TRBJ1-1; D unclear. Trimming pared 6 bases from V and 6 bases from J, leaving 11 bases between. This CDR3 region has 12 residues. The CDR3 nucleotides are TGTGCCAGCAGCATTAACCGGGCTGAAGCTTTCTTT. Translation: CASSINRAEAFF.

This clonotype appeared many times. This sequence joins TRBV12-3 or TRBV12-4 and TRBJ1-1; TRBD1 matches at 9 bases. This CDR3 comprises 12 residues. The V and J ends lost 5 bases and 8 bases, in that order; junction bases with no gene match: 3. In DNA, the CDR3 is TGTGCCAGCAGTACCGGGACAGGGGAAGCTTTCTTT. This encodes CASSTGTGEAFF.

This clonotype appeared a few times. The gene calls are TRBV20-1 and TRBJ1-2; D possibly corresponds to TRBD1 (5 bases). V was trimmed by 6 bases and J by 2 bases, leaving 16 bases between them. CDR3 length: 14 amino acids. In germline, CDR1 is DFQATT, CDR2 SNEGSKA (reference sequence). The CDR3 sequence is CSAKWGTPNYGYTF. The CDR3 region has the DNA TGCAGTGCCAAGTGGGGGACCCCCAACTATGGCTACACCTTC.

This clonotype showed up just a few times. The rearrangement joins TRBV7-9 to TRBJ1-2, with D unclear. There are 15 residues in the CDR3. V lost 4 bases and J lost 4, with 16 bases in between. Germline V gene sequence: CDR1 SEHNR, CDR2 FQNEAQ (reference sequence). The CDR3 nucleotides read TGTGCCAGCAGCTCGTGGGCGTCGGGAGGCTATGGCTACACCTTC. Protein sequence: CASSSWASGGYGYTF.

This clonotype was detected many times. This sequence joins TRBV27 and TRBJ1-1; weak D call: TRBD1 (6 bases). CDR3 size: 15 residues. CDR1 is MNHEY and CDR2 is SMNVEV in the germline V gene (reference sequence). V was clipped by 0 bases and J by 4 bases, with 12 bases between them. CDR3 region: CASSLSPGATTEAFF. The CDR3, as DNA: TGTGCCAGCAGTTTATCACCAGGGGCTACCACTGAAGCTTTCTTT.

This clonotype occurred many times. The gene calls are TRBV11-1 and TRBJ2-1, with TRBD2 matching over 8 bases. J lost 0 bases, V lost 0 bases, and 10 bases had no gene match. The germline V gene has CDR1 SGHAT and CDR2 FQDESV (reference sequence). There are 19 residues in the CDR3. Here the CDR3 reads CASSLAVASGYRSYNEQFF. CDR3 bases: TGTGCCAGCAGCTTAGCGGTAGCTAGCGGGTACCGCTCCTACAATGAGCAGTTCTTC.

Only a few counts were recorded for this clonotype. The chain couples TRBV20-1 to TRBJ2-1; a possible D gene is TRBD2 (6 bases). The CDR3 is made up of 17 amino acids. V gave up 5 bases and J gave up 4 bases, with 24 bases separating them. Germline V CDR1 and CDR2: DFQATT, SNEGSKA (reference sequence). CDR3 bases: TGCAGTGCTGCACCGTGGGGGACTGGAGGGGCATACAATGAGCAGTTCTTC. It codes for CSAAPWGTGGAYNEQFF.

V usage is TRBV29-1 and J usage is TRBJ1-2; no clear D gene. V dropped 3 bases and J dropped 4 bases, with 3 bases sitting between them. The CDR3 length is 10 residues. Germline assignment: CDR1 SQVTM and CDR2 ANQGSEA. This CDR3 reads CSVETYGYTF. In DNA, the CDR3 is TGCAGCGTTGAGACCTATGGCTACACCTTC.

The chain recombines TRBV3-1 with TRBJ2-6, with D unclear. Germline CDR1 is LGHDT and CDR2 is YNNKEL (reference sequence). Trimming cost V 0 bases and J 2 bases, with 8 bases left between them. This CDR3 has 16 amino acids. For the CDR3, the DNA is TGTGCCAGCAGCCAAGAACCGGAAACTGGGGCCAACGTCCTGACTTTC. Protein: CASSQEPETGANVLTF.

Many counts were recorded for this clonotype. V is TRBV5-1 and J is TRBJ2-5, with a weak D call TRBD2 (5 bases). V was shortened by 4 bases and J by 5 bases, with 12 bases between the two germline ends. CDR3 length equals 13 residues. CDR1 SGHRS and CDR2 YFSETQ come from the germline V gene. The CDR3 loop reads CASSRGSWETQYF. The DNA of the CDR3 is TGCGCCAGCAGCCGTGGGAGTTGGGAGACCCAGTACTTC.

This clonotype was seen at least ten times. The V gene is TRBV5-1, the J gene TRBJ2-7, with D unresolved. V lost 0 bases and J 2 bases, leaving 9 bases between the germline ends. The V gene's germline CDR1 is SGHRS and CDR2 YFSETQ. The CDR3 covers 14 residues. The CDR3 DNA sequence: TGCGCCAGCAGCTTGGGGCAGGCCACCTACGAGCAGTACTTC. Translating gives CASSLGQATYEQYF.

Ten or more counts support this clonotype. This chain uses TRBV12-3 or TRBV12-4 with TRBJ2-1; 7 nucleotides agree with TRBD2. The CDR3 contains 13 residues. With 2 bases clipped from V and 15 bases from J, the junction kept 10 bases outside the gene matches. CDR3 nucleotide sequence: TGTGCCAGCAGTTTAAAGCCGTGGGAGGGGTCGTTCTTC. Protein: CASSLKPWEGSFF.

This clonotype was detected ten times or more. The chain carries TRBV11-2 and TRBJ1-1, with D possibly TRBD1 on 5 matching bases. The CDR3 sequence is 15 residues long. With 1 base removed from V and 0 bases from J, the gap between germline ends came to 9 bases. CDR1 and CDR2 (germline): SGHAT, FQNNGV. CDR3 DNA: TGTGCCAGCAGCTTAGTGACGGGGCTGAACACTGAAGCTTTCTTT. Translating gives CASSLVTGLNTEAFF.

This clonotype was seen ten or more times. The chain couples TRBV12-3 or TRBV12-4 to TRBJ1-5; D remains ambiguous. The germline V and J ends were trimmed by 0 bases and 7 bases, with 13 bases remaining between them. CDR3 length: 15 amino acids. Written as DNA, the CDR3 is TGTGCCAGCAGTTTAGCGGTTGGGGTACGGCAGCCCCAGCATTTT. This gives the protein CASSLAVGVRQPQHF.